This is a list of T cell receptor beta chains from one sample in a study of blood T cells in healthy people across ages. TCRdb processed the 5' RACE reads anew with MiXCR; each CDR3 protein has one entry. The profile covers around 800,000 distinct CDR3 sequences, with 55% to 65% appearing a single time and around a quarter taken by the ten largest. Material: blood. The receptors come from a man younger than 40 in good health. Each CDR3 is given with its conserved first and last residue. A D gene is named only where the DNA matches it firmly. Clone sizes are given selectively: once, few, many, or a class where the clone is expanded.

abundance	len	v_gene	d_gene	j_gene	CDR3aa	CDR3nt
many	16	TRBV24-1	NA	TRBJ1-2	CATSTTRPPGNYGYTF	TGTGCCACCAGTACGACCAGACCACCAGGGAACTATGGCTACACCTTC
NA	17	TRBV28	TRBD2	TRBJ2-7	CASSFSPGLAGFYEQYF	TGTGCCAGCAGTTTCTCCCCCGGACTAGCGGGATTTTACGAGCAGTACTTC
NA	12	TRBV6-2/TRBV6-3	NA	TRBJ1-5	CASAVGNQPQHF	TGTGCCAGCGCGGTGGGCAATCAGCCCCAGCATTTT
NA	13	TRBV29-1	NA	TRBJ2-5	CSVAGDTQETQYF	TGCAGCGTTGCCGGGGACACTCAAGAGACCCAGTACTTC
NA	13	TRBV9	NA	TRBJ1-1	CASSVKGNTEAFF	TGTGCCAGCAGCGTAAAGGGGAACACTGAAGCTTTCTTT
once	13	TRBV11-2	TRBD2	TRBJ2-5	CASSLVWEGTQYF	TGTGCCAGCAGCTTAGTCTGGGAGGGGACCCAGTACTTC
NA	15	TRBV7-3	TRBD1	TRBJ2-1	CASSPGQVSDNEQFF	TGTGCCAGCAGTCCTGGACAGGTTTCTGACAATGAGCAGTTCTTC
NA	16	TRBV6-5	NA	TRBJ1-4	CASRRSAGSYNEKLFF	TGTGCCAGCAGGCGATCGGCAGGGTCTTATAATGAAAAACTGTTTTTT
NA	15	TRBV3-1	NA	TRBJ2-1	CASSPPRGRNNEQFF	TGTGCCAGCAGTCCTCCACGGGGGAGAAACAATGAGCAGTTCTTC
few	16	TRBV6-1	TRBD1	TRBJ2-1	CASSGPDRGHYNEQFF	TGTGCCAGCAGTGGGCCTGACAGGGGACACTACAATGAGCAGTTCTTC
NA	14	TRBV7-8	TRBD1	TRBJ1-2	CASSLDRELDGYTF	TGTGCCAGCAGCTTGGACAGGGAGTTAGATGGCTACACCTTC
NA	15	TRBV25-1	NA	TRBJ1-6	CASSEARGTDSPLHF	TGTGCCAGCAGTGAAGCCCGGGGTACGGATTCACCCCTCCACTTT
NA	15	TRBV12-3/TRBV12-4	TRBD2	TRBJ2-1	CASSLAPRGFGEQFF	TGTGCCAGCAGTTTAGCTCCGCGGGGGTTCGGTGAGCAGTTCTTC
NA	15	TRBV6-5	NA	TRBJ2-1	CASSPGGIVNNEQFF	TGTGCCAGCAGTCCCGGGGGTATCGTAAACAATGAGCAGTTCTTC
few	13	TRBV6-6	TRBD1	TRBJ1-2	CASTYLDRDGYTF	TGTGCCAGCACATACCTGGACAGGGATGGCTACACCTTC
NA	13	TRBV7-9	NA	TRBJ2-1	CASSSGPLHEQFF	TGTGCCAGCAGCTCGGGACCTCTCCATGAGCAGTTCTTC
NA	20	TRBV7-3	TRBD2	TRBJ2-1	CASSLIGSGGPTSPYNEQFF	TGTGCCAGCAGCTTAATAGGAAGCGGGGGACCAACGTCCCCCTACAATGAGCAGTTCTTC
NA	11	TRBV6-2/TRBV6-3	NA	TRBJ2-2	CASSYFGELFF	TGTGCCAGCAGTTACTTCGGGGAGCTGTTTTTT
NA	14	TRBV5-1	TRBD1	TRBJ1-2	CASSAVVRGDGYTF	TGCGCCAGCAGCGCGGTCGTCAGGGGGGATGGCTACACCTTC
few	15	TRBV9	NA	TRBJ2-6	CASSVIGTGANVLTF	TGTGCCAGCAGCGTCATTGGGACTGGGGCCAACGTCCTGACTTTC
many	14	TRBV7-3	NA	TRBJ1-1	CASSLGGTNTEAFF	TGTGCCAGCAGCTTAGGAGGGACGAACACTGAAGCTTTCTTT
NA	15	TRBV20-1	NA	TRBJ2-3	CSARGGAGALDTQYF	TGCAGTGCTAGAGGCGGGGCGGGGGCCCTCGATACGCAGTATTTT
NA	15	TRBV5-1	NA	TRBJ1-5	CASSRGGDKNQPQHF	TGCGCCAGCAGCCGGGGGGGGGACAAAAATCAGCCCCAGCATTTT
NA	12	TRBV29-1	NA	TRBJ2-7	CSVGGQRYEQYF	TGCAGCGTCGGAGGACAGCGGTACGAGCAGTACTTC
NA	11	TRBV20-1	NA	TRBJ2-7	CSAREIYEQYF	TGCAGTGCTAGAGAGATCTACGAGCAGTACTTC
NA	11	TRBV30	NA	TRBJ2-2	CAWSPGRELFF	TGTGCCTGGAGTCCAGGCCGGGAGCTGTTTTTT
NA	15	TRBV4-3	NA	TRBJ2-1	CASSQDLEPHNEQFF	TGCGCCAGCAGCCAAGATTTAGAGCCCCACAATGAGCAGTTCTTC
NA	14	TRBV6-5	NA	TRBJ1-1	CASSNRAVDTEAFF	TGTGCCAGCAGTAACAGGGCTGTGGATACTGAAGCTTTCTTT
many	15	TRBV7-8	NA	TRBJ2-4	CASSSSGVDKNIQYF	TGTGCCAGCAGCTCCTCGGGGGTTGACAAAAACATTCAGTACTTC
few	12	TRBV7-2	NA	TRBJ2-5	CASTLSGETQYF	TGTGCCAGCACCTTATCGGGCGAGACCCAGTACTTC
NA	15	TRBV5-1	NA	TRBJ2-2	CASYWGSRNTGELFF	TGCGCCAGTTATTGGGGGTCAAGGAACACCGGGGAGCTGTTTTTT
few	14	TRBV12-3/TRBV12-4	NA	TRBJ2-7	CASSLGTAAGEQYF	TGTGCCAGCAGTCTGGGGACTGCCGCGGGCGAGCAGTACTTC
many	13	TRBV29-1	NA	TRBJ2-7	CSVEDGRIPGQYF	TGCAGCGTTGAAGATGGTCGGATCCCAGGGCAGTACTTC
few	15	TRBV9	NA	TRBJ1-1	CASSVVTGPNTEAFF	TGTGCCAGCAGCGTAGTAACGGGTCCGAACACTGAAGCTTTCTTT
NA	14	TRBV7-2	NA	TRBJ2-3	CASSLVAPSDTQYF	TGTGCCAGCAGCTTAGTAGCGCCCTCGGATACGCAGTATTTT
NA	13	TRBV20-1	NA	TRBJ2-5	CSASRGGQETRYF	TGCAGTGCTAGTAGGGGGGGCCAAGAGACCCGGTACTTC
NA	13	TRBV10-3	NA	TRBJ2-3	CATLWPGTDTQYF	TGTGCCACCCTATGGCCGGGCACAGATACGCAGTATTTT
NA	16	TRBV3-1	NA	TRBJ1-2	CASSQVGGAGGYGYTF	TGTGCCAGCAGCCAGGTCGGTGGGGCCGGGGGATATGGCTACACCTTC
NA	19	TRBV7-2	NA	TRBJ1-5	CASSSAGSGRADYGQPQHF	TGTGCCAGCAGCTCAGCGGGAAGTGGACGTGCGGACTATGGTCAGCCCCAGCATTTT
once	14	TRBV25-1	NA	TRBJ1-6	CASSDWTVNSPLHF	TGTGCCAGCAGCGATTGGACGGTGAATTCACCCCTCCACTTT
NA	15	TRBV5-6	TRBD1	TRBJ2-7	CASSPGTGVANEQYF	TGTGCCAGCAGCCCCGGGACAGGTGTTGCAAACGAGCAGTACTTC
few	15	TRBV7-2	NA	TRBJ2-1	CASSLSGGPGDEQFF	TGTGCCAGCTCCCTCTCCGGGGGCCCCGGAGATGAGCAGTTCTTC
few	14	TRBV5-1	NA	TRBJ2-1	CASSLGQTYNEQFF	TGCGCCAGCAGCTTGGGACAGACCTACAATGAGCAGTTCTTC
NA	17	TRBV15	NA	TRBJ2-7	CATSRDSGVGGNYEQYF	TGTGCCACCAGCAGAGATTCCGGAGTTGGGGGCAACTACGAGCAGTACTTC